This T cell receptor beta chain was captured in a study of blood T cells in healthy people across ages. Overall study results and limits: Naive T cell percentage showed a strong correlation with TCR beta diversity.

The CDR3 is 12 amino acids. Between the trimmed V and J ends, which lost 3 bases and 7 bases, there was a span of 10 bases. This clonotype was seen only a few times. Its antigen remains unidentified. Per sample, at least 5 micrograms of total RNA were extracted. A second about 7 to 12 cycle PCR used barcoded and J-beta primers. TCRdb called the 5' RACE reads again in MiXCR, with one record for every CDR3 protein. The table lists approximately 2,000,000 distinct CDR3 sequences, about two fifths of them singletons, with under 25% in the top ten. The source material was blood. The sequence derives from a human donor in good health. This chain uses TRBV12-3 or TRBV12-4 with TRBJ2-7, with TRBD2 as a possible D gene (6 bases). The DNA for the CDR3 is TGTGCCAGCAGTTTGTGGGGGGAGGAGCAGTACTTC. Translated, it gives CASSLWGEEQYF.